Below, 14 T cell receptor beta chains from the same sample are listed, as sequenced in a study of T cell responses to AZD1222 COVID-19 vaccine (dated by TCRdb to 2020 to 2022). The library was generated by the immunoSEQ multiplex PCR assay. TCRdb obtained this table from immuneACCESS and retained in-frame rearrangements with V and J assigned. These tables miss some clones; where compared with another copy, unresolved V genes account for less than half of the shortfall, and the remainder is unexplained. In all, the sample holds 90,000 to 130,000 clones, and about 88% of those were seen once. Over 1.5% of the sample belongs to the ten largest clones. The sample's time point label is to be understood as: baseline before first vaccination. Sequences were derived from peripheral blood, sampled on day 0 of AZD1222 vaccination. Receptors originate from an adult in good health.

The chain carries TRBV9 and TRBJ2-2, with D unclear. Trimming stripped 4 bases from V and 3 bases from J, with 4 bases between. Germline V gives CDR1 SGDLS, CDR2 YYNGEE. The CDR3 loop spans 12 amino acids. The CDR3 loop reads CASSPDTGELFF. For the CDR3, the DNA is TGTGCCAGCAGCCCAGACACCGGGGAGCTGTTTTTT.

J is TRBJ1-1 and V is TRBV18; TRBD1 matches at 8 bases. Unmatched junction bases numbered 14, after V lost 2 bases and J lost 0 bases. Germline CDR1 is KGHSH and CDR2 is LQKENI. This CDR3 comprises 19 residues. CDR3 region: CASSPLGLQGANLNTEAFF. The DNA for the CDR3 is TGTGCCAGCTCACCATTGGGTCTGCAGGGGGCGAACTTGAACACTGAAGCTTTCTTT.

V gene TRBV3-1 (or the pseudogene TRBV3-2) combines with J gene TRBJ1-1, with a possible D match to TRBD1 (5 bases). This CDR3 spans 13 amino acids. Germline V CDR1 and CDR2: LGHDT, YNNKEL (reference sequence). The V and J ends lost 4 bases and 10 bases respectively, with 16 bases between them. For the CDR3, the DNA is TGTGCCAGCAGCCCCCTCGGGGGGAGGAGAGCTTTCTTT. Its translation: CASSPLGGRRAFF.

The chain joins TRBV6-5 to TRBJ1-1; D is uncertain. CDR1 MNHEY and CDR2 SVGAGI come from the germline V gene. Trimming took off 2 bases at V and 0 bases at J, with 4 bases between the two ends. This CDR3 region has 13 residues. In nucleotides, the CDR3 is TGTGCCAGCAGTTACCGCCTGAACACTGAAGCTTTCTTT. It translates to CASSYRLNTEAFF.

Only one count was recorded for this clone. This chain joins TRBV7-8 and TRBJ2-2, with TRBD2 as a possible D gene (6 bases). The CDR3 loop spans 13 amino acids. V lost 8 bases to trimming and J lost 4 bases, with 11 bases between them. The V gene's germline CDR1 is SGHVS and CDR2 FQNEAQ. CDR3 coding DNA: TGTGCCAGCGGCGGGACGGTCACCGGGGAGCTGTTTTTT. It translates to CASGGTVTGELFF. The full variable domain, with the rest looked up from reference TRBV7-8 and TRBJ2-2, is GAGVSQSPRYKVAKRGQDVALRCDPISGHVSLFWYQQALGQGPEFLTYFQNEAQLDKSGLPSDRFFAERPEGSVSTLKIQRTQQEDSAVYLCASGGTVTGELFFGEGSRLTVL.

The chain joins TRBV29-1 to TRBJ1-2; D remains unclear. Trimming shortened V by 0 bases and J by 4 bases, and 3 bases separated the two germline ends. Germline lookup yields CDR1 SQVTM and CDR2 ANQGSEA. The length of the CDR3 is 11 residues. The CDR3 region is CSVEERYGYTF. DNA for the CDR3: TGCAGCGTTGAAGAACGCTATGGCTACACCTTC.

V usage is TRBV11-3 and J usage is TRBJ2-6; D is possibly TRBD1 (5 bases). CDR3 size: 16 residues. Trimming took 1 base from V and 0 from J, leaving 7 bases between them. Germline V gene sequence: CDR1 SGHNT, CDR2 YENEEA. CDR3 DNA: TGTGCCAGCAGCTTAGGGACAATCTCTGGGGCCAACGTCCTGACTTTC. Encoded protein: CASSLGTISGANVLTF. Supplemented by reference TRBV11-3 and TRBJ2-6, the full variable domain reads EAGVVQSPRYKIIEKKQPVAFWCNPISGHNTLYWYLQNLGQGPELLIRYENEEAVDDSQLPKDRFSAERLKGVDSTLKIQPAELGDSAVYLCASSLGTISGANVLTFGAGSRLTVL.

This clone was counted a single time. The V and J genes are TRBV4-1 and TRBJ1-3; 7 nucleotides align to TRBD1. Germline CDR1 MGHRA, CDR2 YSYEKL. Trimming at V came to 2 bases and at J to 1 base, leaving 2 bases not matched to a gene. CDR3 length: 15 amino acids. CDR3 in amino acids: CASSQIRGSGNTIYF. As DNA, the CDR3 is TGCGCCAGCAGCCAAATCAGGGGGTCTGGAAACACCATATATTTT.

The chain uses TRBV6-1 and TRBJ2-3; no firm D call. The germline CDR1 and CDR2 sequences are MNHNS and SASEGT. The V end lost 4 bases, the J end lost 1 base, and 15 bases lay between the germline ends. The CDR3 sequence is 16 residues long. Here the CDR3 reads CASSVAGRSGTDTQYF. DNA for the CDR3: TGTGCCAGCAGTGTCGCTGGCAGAAGCGGCACAGATACGCAGTATTTT.

The chain links TRBV12-3 or TRBV12-4 to TRBJ1-2; no clear D. The CDR3 spans 13 residues. V lost 6 bases to trimming and J lost 6 bases, with 14 bases between them. The CDR3 region has the DNA TGTGCCAGCAGACCAACAGTATTGGATGGCTACACCTTC. This encodes CASRPTVLDGYTF.

The J gene is TRBJ1-1, the V gene TRBV29-1; a possible D gene is TRBD1 (6 bases). Looked up from germline, CDR1 is SQVTM and CDR2 is ANQGSEA. This CDR3 has 15 residues. V was trimmed by 6 bases and J by 5 bases, leaving 22 bases between them. CDR3 nucleotides: TGCAGCGTGGGGGACATCAGGGATCTGAGGACTGAAGCTTTCTTT. Translating gives CSVGDIRDLRTEAFF.

The V and J genes are TRBV24-1 and TRBJ2-1; 10 bases fit TRBD2. Germline trimming cut 4 bases from V and 10 bases from J; bases unmatched to any gene: 6. Germline lookup yields CDR1 KGHDR and CDR2 SFDVKD. The CDR3 loop spans 14 amino acids. The CDR3 region is CATSDPGTSVEQFF. CDR3 DNA sequence: TGTGCCACCAGTGACCCCGGGACTAGCGTAGAGCAGTTCTTC.

This clone was counted a single time. CDR3 region: CASSSHRGSGYTF. The CDR3 DNA follows: TGTGCCAGCAGTTCTCACAGGGGTTCTGGCTACACCTTC. The chain couples TRBV6-5 to TRBJ1-2; the match to TRBD1 covers 7 bases. CDR1 MNHEY and CDR2 SVGAGI come from the germline V gene. V was clipped by 4 bases and J by 7 bases; unmatched bases: 6. CDR3 length: 13 residues.

This clone showed up just a few times. This chain uses TRBV12-5 with TRBJ1-2; D perhaps matches TRBD1 (5 bases). From germline, CDR1 is LGHNT and CDR2 FRNRAP. The CDR3 covers 15 residues. Trimming removed 1 base at V and 7 bases at J, with 16 bases between. In DNA, the CDR3 is TGTGCTAGTGGTTTGGGGGCAGGGAGTTCTGTTGGCTACACCTTC. Its translation: CASGLGAGSSVGYTF.